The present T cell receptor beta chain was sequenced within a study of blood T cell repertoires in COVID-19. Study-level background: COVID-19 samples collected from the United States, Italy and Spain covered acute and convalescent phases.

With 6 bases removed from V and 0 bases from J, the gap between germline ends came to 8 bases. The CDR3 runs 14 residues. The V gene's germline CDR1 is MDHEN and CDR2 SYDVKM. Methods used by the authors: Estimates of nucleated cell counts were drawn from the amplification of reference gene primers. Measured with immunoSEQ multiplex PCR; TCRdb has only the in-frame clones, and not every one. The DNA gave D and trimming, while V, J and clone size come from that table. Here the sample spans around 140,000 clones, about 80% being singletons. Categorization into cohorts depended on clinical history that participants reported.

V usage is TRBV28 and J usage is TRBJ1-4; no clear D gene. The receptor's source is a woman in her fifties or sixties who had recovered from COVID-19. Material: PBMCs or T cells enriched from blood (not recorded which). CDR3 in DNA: TGTGCCAGCAGGGCGGCGACAACTAATGAAAAACTGTTTTTT. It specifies CASRAATTNEKLFF.